These T cell receptor beta chains were read from a single sample in a study of blood T cell repertoires in COVID-19. The data were produced by immunoSEQ multiplex PCR, yet TCRdb's version contains in-frame clones alone and is incomplete. Among around 250,000 clones listed, about 87% were seen once. What was sequenced was peripheral blood. These receptors were collected from a woman in her 70s with active or convalescent COVID-19. CDR3s include the opening cysteine and the closing phenylalanine or tryptophan. D genes are given only for firm matches. The listing skips clone size in some rows; elsewhere it reads once, few, many or a size class.

TGTGCCAGCAGCAAAGTGGCAGGCAGCAATCAGCCCCAGCATTTT,CASSKVAGSNQPQHF,TRBJ1-5,TRBV6-2/TRBV6-3,.,.
TGCGCCAGCAGCCAAGATCATTCACAGGGCTCACCCCTCCACTTT,CASSQDHSQGSPLHF,TRBJ1-6,TRBV4-3,.,.
TGCGCCAGCAGCTCACAGGGACAGGGGGCGAACACTGAAGCTTTCTTT,CASSSQGQGANTEAFF,TRBJ1-1,TRBV5-1,TRBD1,.
TGTGCCAGCAGTTACGGTCAGGGTAGGGGAAATGGCTACACCTTC,CASSYGQGRGNGYTF,TRBJ1-2,TRBV6-2/TRBV6-3,.,.
TGTGCCAGCAGCGAAGCCCTGGGAGGGAGAGCTTTCTTT,CASSEALGGRAFF,TRBJ1-1,TRBV2,.,.
TGTGCCAGCAGCCAGAATCTCCGGGGAGGCTACACCTTC,CASSQNLRGGYTF,TRBJ1-2,TRBV14,.,few
TGCAGCGTTGAGGGCAGGGAAGGTCAGCCCCAGCATTTT,CSVEGREGQPQHF,TRBJ1-5,TRBV29-1,.,.
TGTGCCAGCAGCTTATTCGGGACTGAACAGTACTTC,CASSLFGTEQYF,TRBJ2-7,TRBV7-2,.,.
TGTGCCAGCACCTTACGGGGAGGCTACACCTTC,CASTLRGGYTF,TRBJ1-2,TRBV12-3/TRBV12-4,.,.
TGTGCCAGCAGCCAACGGGACTCCGATACGCAGTATTTT,CASSQRDSDTQYF,TRBJ2-3,TRBV5-4,.,.
TGCGCCAGCAGCTCAAGACAGGGCGGGGGCACAGATACGCAGTATTTT,CASSSRQGGGTDTQYF,TRBJ2-3,TRBV5-1,.,.
TGTGCCAGCAGCTTAGGTGGGGGACAGGGAGATCAGCCCCAGCATTTT,CASSLGGGQGDQPQHF,TRBJ1-5,TRBV7-9,TRBD1,few
TGTGCCAGCTCACCACCAGGGACAGCGATAACTAACTATGGCTACACCTTC,CASSPPGTAITNYGYTF,TRBJ1-2,TRBV18,TRBD1,.
TGTGCCAGCAGCCAAGTCGCCTCTGGACAGGGGGCTGAAAAACTGTTTTTT,CASSQVASGQGAEKLFF,TRBJ1-4,TRBV14,TRBD1,.
TGCGCCAGCAGCCGACAGGCCAACTATGGCTACACCTTC,CASSRQANYGYTF,TRBJ1-2,TRBV5-1,.,.
TGCGCCAGCAGTTCTGGGACAGGAGGATACGAGCAGTACTTC,CASSSGTGGYEQYF,TRBJ2-7,TRBV10-2,TRBD1,.
TGTGCCAGCAGTCAGGGCCCAAATCAGCCCCAGCATTTT,CASSQGPNQPQHF,TRBJ1-5,TRBV6-4,.,.
TGTGCCAGCAGCTTAGATCCCACTGACACAGATACGCAGTATTTT,CASSLDPTDTDTQYF,TRBJ2-3,TRBV11-3,.,.
TGTGCCAGCAGTGAACTAGGACGAACAGGGTCTGGAAACACCATATATTTT,CASSELGRTGSGNTIYF,TRBJ1-3,TRBV6-1,.,.
TGTGCCAGCAGTTTACAGGGCAGATTCGAAAAACTGTTTTTT,CASSLQGRFEKLFF,TRBJ1-4,TRBV28,.,.
TGTGCCACCAGCATCCTAGCAGGGGTCAGGGGTGGCTACACCTTC,CATSILAGVRGGYTF,TRBJ1-2,TRBV15,.,.
TGTGCCAGCAGCTTTGGGACAGCCGTAAATTCACCCCTCCACTTT,CASSFGTAVNSPLHF,TRBJ1-6,TRBV5-5,TRBD1,.
TGTGCCAGCAGTTACACCTCCGACTCCTCTGGAAACACCATATATTTT,CASSYTSDSSGNTIYF,TRBJ1-3,TRBV6-5,.,.
TGTGCCAGCAGCAGCGAGGGAGGGAACTATGGCTACACCTTC,CASSSEGGNYGYTF,TRBJ1-2,TRBV7-9,.,.
TGTGCCATCAGTGAGTCGTTTGGCGGGGGGGCCATCAATGAGCAGTTCTTC,CAISESFGGGAINEQFF,TRBJ2-1,TRBV10-3,TRBD2,.
TGTGCCAGCAGTGGAGAGGCGGGCTCCTACAATGAGCAGTTCTTC,CASSGEAGSYNEQFF,TRBJ2-1,TRBV6-4,.,.
TGCGCCAGCAGCCGGGAGACTAATTCACCCCTCCACTTT,CASSRETNSPLHF,TRBJ1-6,TRBV10-1,.,.
TGCGCCAGCAGCCGAACTCAGGGGTTGCTAGAGACCCAGTACTTC,CASSRTQGLLETQYF,TRBJ2-5,TRBV5-1,.,.
TGTGCCAGCAGCCAAGAGGGAACTGCATACAGGGGGTGGGAGACCCAGTACTTC,CASSQEGTAYRGWETQYF,TRBJ2-5,TRBV3-1/TRBV3-2,TRBD1,once
TGTGCCATCAGTGAGTCTGGGGGGGGCAATCAGCCCCAGCATTTT,CAISESGGGNQPQHF,TRBJ1-5,TRBV10-3,.,.
TGTGCCAGCAGCCAAGATGGAGGAGCTTTCTTT,CASSQDGGAFF,TRBJ1-1,TRBV3-1/TRBV3-2,.,.